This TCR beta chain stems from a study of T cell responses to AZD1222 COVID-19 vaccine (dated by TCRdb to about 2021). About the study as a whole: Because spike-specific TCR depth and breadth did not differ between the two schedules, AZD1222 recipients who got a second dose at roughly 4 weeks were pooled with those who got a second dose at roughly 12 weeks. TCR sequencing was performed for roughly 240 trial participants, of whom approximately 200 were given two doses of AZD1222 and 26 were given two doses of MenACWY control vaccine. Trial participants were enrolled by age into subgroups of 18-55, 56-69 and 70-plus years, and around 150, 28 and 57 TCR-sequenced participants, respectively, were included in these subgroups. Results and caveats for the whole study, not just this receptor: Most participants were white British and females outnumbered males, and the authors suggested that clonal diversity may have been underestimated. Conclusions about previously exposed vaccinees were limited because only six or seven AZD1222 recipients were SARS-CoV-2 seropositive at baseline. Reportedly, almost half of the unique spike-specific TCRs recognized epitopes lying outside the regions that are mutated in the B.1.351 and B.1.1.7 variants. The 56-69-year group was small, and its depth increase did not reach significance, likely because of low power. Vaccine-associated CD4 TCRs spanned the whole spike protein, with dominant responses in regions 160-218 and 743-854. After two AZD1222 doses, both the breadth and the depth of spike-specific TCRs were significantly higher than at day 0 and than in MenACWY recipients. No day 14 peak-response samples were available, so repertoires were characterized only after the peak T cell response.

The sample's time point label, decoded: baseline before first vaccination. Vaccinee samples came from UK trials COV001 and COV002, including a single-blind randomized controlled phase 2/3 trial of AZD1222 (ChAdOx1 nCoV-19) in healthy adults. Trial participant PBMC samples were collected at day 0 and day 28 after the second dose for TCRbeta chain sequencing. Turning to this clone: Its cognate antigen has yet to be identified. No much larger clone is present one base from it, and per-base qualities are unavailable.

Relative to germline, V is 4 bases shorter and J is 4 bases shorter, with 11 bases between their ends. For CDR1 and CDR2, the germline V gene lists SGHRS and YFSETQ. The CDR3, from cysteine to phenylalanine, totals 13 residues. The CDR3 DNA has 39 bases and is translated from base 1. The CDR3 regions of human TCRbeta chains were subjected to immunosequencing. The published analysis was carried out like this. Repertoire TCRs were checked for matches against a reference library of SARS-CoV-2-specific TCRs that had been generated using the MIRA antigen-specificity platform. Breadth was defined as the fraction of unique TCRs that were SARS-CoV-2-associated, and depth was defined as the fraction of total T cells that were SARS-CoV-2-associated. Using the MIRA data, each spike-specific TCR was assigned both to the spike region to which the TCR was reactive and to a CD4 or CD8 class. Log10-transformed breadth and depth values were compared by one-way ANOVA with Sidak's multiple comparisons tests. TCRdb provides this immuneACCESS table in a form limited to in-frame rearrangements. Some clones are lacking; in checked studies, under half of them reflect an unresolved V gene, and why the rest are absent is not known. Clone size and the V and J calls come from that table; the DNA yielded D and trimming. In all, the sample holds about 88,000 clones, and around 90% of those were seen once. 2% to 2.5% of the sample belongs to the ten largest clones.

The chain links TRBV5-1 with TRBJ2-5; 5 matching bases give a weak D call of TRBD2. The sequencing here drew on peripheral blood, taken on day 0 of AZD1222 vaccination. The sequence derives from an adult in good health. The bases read TGCGCCAGCAGCCCGGGGATAGGAGAGACCCAGTACTTC. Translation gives CASSPGIGETQYF.